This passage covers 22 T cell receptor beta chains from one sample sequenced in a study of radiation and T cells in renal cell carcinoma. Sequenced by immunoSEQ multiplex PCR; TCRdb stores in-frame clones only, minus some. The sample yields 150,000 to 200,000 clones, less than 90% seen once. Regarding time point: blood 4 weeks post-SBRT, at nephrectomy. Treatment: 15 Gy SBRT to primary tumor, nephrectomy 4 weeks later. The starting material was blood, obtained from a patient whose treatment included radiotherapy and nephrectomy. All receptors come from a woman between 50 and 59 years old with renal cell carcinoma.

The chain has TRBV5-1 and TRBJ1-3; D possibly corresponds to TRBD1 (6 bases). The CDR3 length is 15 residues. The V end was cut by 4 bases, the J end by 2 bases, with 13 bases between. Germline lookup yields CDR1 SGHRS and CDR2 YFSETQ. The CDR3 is CASSITGQAGNTIYF. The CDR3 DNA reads TGCGCCAGCAGCATAACAGGGCAGGCTGGAAACACCATATATTTT. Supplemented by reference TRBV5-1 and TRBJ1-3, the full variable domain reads KAGVTQTPRYLIKTRGQQVTLSCSPISGHRSVSWYQQTPGQGLQFLFEYFSETQRNKGNFPGRFSGRQFSNSRSEMNVSTLELGDSALYLCASSITGQAGNTIYFGEGSWLTVV.

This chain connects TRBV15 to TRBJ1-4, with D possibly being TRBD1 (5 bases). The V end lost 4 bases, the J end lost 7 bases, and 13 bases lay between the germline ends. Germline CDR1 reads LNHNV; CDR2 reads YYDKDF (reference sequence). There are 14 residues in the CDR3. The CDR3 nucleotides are TGTGCCACCAGCACCGGGACCCGGGGTGAAAAACTGTTTTTT. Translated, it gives CATSTGTRGEKLFF.

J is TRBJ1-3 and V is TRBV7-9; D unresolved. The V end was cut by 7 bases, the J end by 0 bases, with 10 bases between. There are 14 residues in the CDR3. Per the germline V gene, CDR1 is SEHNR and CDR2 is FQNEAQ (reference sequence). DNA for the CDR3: TGTGCCAGCAAGAGCACAGCCTCTGGAAACACCATATATTTT. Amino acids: CASKSTASGNTIYF. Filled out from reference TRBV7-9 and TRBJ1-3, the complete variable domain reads DTGVSQNPRHKITKRGQNVTFRCDPISEHNRLYWYRQTLGQGPEFLTYFQNEAQLEKSRLLSDRFSAERPKGSFSTLEIQRTEQGDSAMYLCASKSTASGNTIYFGEGSWLTVV.

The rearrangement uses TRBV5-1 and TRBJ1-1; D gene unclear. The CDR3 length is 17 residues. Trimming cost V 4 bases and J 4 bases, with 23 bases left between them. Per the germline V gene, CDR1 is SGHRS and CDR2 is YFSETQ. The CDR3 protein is CASSTGSNSWVTTEAFF. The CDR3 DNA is TGCGCCAGCAGCACCGGGTCCAACAGCTGGGTCACCACTGAAGCTTTCTTT. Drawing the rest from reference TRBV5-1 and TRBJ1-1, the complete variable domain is KAGVTQTPRYLIKTRGQQVTLSCSPISGHRSVSWYQQTPGQGLQFLFEYFSETQRNKGNFPGRFSGRQFSNSRSEMNVSTLELGDSALYLCASSTGSNSWVTTEAFFGQGTRLTVV.

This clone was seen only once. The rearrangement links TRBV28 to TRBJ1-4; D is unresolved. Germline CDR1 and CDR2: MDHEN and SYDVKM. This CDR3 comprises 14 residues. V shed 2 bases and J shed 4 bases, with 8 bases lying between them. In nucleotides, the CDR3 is TGTGCCAGCAGTTTACGTCAGAGTAATGAAAAACTGTTTTTT. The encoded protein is CASSLRQSNEKLFF. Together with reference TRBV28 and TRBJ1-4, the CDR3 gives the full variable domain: DVKVTQSSRYLVKRTGEKVFLECVQDMDHENMFWYRQDPGLGLRLIYFSYDVKMKEKGDIPEGYSVSREKKERFSLILESASTNQTSMYLCASSLRQSNEKLFFGSGTQLSVL.

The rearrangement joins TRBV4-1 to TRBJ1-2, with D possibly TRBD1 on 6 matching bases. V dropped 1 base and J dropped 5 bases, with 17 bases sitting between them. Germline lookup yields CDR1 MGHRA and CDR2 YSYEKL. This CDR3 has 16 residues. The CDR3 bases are TGCGCCAGCAGCCAAGGCTTACCTGGGAGGGGGTATGGCTACACCTTC. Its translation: CASSQGLPGRGYGYTF.

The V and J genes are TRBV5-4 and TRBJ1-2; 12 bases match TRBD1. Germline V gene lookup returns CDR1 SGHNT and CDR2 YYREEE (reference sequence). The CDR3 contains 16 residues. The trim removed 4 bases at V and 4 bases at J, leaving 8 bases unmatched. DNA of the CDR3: TGTGCCAGCAGCCCGGGACAGGGGGCCATCCTCTATGGCTACACCTTC. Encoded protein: CASSPGQGAILYGYTF.

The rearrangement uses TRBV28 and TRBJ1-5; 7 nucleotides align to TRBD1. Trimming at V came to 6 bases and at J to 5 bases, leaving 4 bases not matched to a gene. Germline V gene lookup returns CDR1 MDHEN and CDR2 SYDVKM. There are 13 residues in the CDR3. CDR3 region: CASRSGGYQPQHF. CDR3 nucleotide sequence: TGTGCCAGCAGGTCAGGGGGTTATCAGCCCCAGCATTTT.

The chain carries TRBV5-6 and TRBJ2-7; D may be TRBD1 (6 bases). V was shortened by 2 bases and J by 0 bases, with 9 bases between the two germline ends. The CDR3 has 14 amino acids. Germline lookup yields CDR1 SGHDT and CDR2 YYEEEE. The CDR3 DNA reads TGTGCCAGCAGCTTCGGGACACCCTCCTACGAGCAGTACTTC. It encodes CASSFGTPSYEQYF.

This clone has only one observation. The CDR3: CASSPWQGGSNYGYTF. CDR3 nucleotide sequence: TGTGCCAGCAGCCCATGGCAGGGAGGGTCTAACTATGGCTACACCTTC. The rearrangement links TRBV27 to TRBJ1-2, with D possibly being TRBD1 (5 bases). The CDR3 runs to 16 residues. Germline V gene lookup returns CDR1 MNHEY and CDR2 SMNVEV (reference sequence). Deletions cut 6 bases from V and 0 bases from J, with 17 bases between.

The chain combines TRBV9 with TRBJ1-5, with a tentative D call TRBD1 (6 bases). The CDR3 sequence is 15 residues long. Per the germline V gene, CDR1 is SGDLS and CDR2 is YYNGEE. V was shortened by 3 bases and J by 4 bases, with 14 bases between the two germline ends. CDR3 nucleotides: TGTGCCAGCAGCGCCCGTGCGGGGGCGAATCAGCCCCAGCATTTT. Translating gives CASSARAGANQPQHF.

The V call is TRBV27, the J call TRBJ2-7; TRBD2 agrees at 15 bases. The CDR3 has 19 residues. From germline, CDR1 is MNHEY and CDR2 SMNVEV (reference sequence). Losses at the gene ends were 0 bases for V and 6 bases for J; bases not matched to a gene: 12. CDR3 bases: TGTGCCAGCAGTTTATCCTGGACTAGCGGGGGGGTCTTGCCGGGCGAGCAGTACTTC. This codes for CASSLSWTSGGVLPGEQYF.

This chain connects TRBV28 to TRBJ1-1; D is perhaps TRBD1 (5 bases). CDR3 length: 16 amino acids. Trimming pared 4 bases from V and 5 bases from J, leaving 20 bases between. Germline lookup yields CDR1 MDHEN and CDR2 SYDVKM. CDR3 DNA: TGTGCCAGCAGTTCACCGGGACTCGGCCCAGGGACTGAAGCTTTCTTT. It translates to CASSSPGLGPGTEAFF.

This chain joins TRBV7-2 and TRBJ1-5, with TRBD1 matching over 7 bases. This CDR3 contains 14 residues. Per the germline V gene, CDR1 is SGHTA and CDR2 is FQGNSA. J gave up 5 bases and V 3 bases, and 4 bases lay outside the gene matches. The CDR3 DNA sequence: TGTGCCAGCAGCTTGGACGACAGGGATCAGCCCCAGCATTTT. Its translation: CASSLDDRDQPQHF.

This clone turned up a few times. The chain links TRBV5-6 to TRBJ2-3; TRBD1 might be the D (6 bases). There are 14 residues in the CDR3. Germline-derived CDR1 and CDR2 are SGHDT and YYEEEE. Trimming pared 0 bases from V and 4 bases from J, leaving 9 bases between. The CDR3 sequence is CASSLGPGADTQYF. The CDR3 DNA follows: TGTGCCAGCAGCTTGGGGCCAGGGGCAGATACGCAGTATTTT.

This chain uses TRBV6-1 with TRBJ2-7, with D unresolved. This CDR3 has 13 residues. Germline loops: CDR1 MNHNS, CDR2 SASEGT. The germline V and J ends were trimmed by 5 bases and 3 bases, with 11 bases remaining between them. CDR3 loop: CASSPARIYEQYF. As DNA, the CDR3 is TGTGCCAGCAGTCCCGCTCGAATCTACGAGCAGTACTTC.

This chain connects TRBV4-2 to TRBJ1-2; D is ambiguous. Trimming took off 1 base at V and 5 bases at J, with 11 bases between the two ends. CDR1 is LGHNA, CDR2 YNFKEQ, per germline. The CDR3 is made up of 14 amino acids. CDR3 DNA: TGTGCCAGCAGCCAAGCCCCGGACGGGTATGGCTACACCTTC. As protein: CASSQAPDGYGYTF.

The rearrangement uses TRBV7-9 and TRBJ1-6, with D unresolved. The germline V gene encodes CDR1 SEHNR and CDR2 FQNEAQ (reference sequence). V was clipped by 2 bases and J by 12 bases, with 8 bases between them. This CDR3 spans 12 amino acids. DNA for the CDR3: TGTGCCAGCAGCTTAAGGGCGGGACCCCTCCACTTT. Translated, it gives CASSLRAGPLHF. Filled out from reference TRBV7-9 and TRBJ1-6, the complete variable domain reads DTGVSQNPRHKITKRGQNVTFRCDPISEHNRLYWYRQTLGQGPEFLTYFQNEAQLEKSRLLSDRFSAERPKGSFSTLEIQRTEQGDSAMYLCASSLRAGPLHFGNGTRLTVT.

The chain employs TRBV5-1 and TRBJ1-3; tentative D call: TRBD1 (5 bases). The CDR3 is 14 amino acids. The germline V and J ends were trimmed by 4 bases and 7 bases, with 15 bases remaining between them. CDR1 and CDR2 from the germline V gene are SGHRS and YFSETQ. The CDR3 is CASSLGQVANTIYF. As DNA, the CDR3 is TGCGCCAGCAGCCTAGGACAAGTGGCGAACACCATATATTTT.

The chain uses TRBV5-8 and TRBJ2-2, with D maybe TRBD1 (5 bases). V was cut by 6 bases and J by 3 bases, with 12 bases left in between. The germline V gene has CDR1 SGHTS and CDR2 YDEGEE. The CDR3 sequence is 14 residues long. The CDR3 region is CASKGRRYTGELFF. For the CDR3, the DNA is TGTGCCAGCAAGGGGCGGCGGTACACCGGGGAGCTGTTTTTT.

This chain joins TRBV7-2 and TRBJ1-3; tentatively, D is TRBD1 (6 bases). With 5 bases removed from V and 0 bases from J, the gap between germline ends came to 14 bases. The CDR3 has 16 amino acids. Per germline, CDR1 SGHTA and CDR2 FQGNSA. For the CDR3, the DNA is TGTGCCAGCAGCCAAAGCCCGACAGGCTCTGGAAACACCATATATTTT. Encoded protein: CASSQSPTGSGNTIYF.

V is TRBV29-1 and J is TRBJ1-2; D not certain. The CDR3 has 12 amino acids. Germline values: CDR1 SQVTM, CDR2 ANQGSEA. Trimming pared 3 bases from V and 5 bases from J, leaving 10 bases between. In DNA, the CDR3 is TGCAGCGTTGACCCCCTAGTTTATGGCTACACCTTC. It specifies CSVDPLVYGYTF.